Reported below is one T cell receptor beta chain. Some clones are missing from TCRdb's copy, which holds only in-frame ones; the method was immunoSEQ multiplex PCR. The sample carries tens of thousands of clones, around nine tenths recorded once. The data were taken from a study of T cell changes during pregnancy in multiple sclerosis. Deletions cut 4 bases from V and 1 base from J, with 11 bases between. The CDR3 is 14 amino acids. CDR1 and CDR2 from the germline V gene are SGHNT and YYREEE (reference sequence). The receptor comes from a female donor with multiple sclerosis, enrolled in a pregnancy study. The chain employs TRBV5-4 and TRBJ1-1; D not resolved. The sample consisted of CD4+ T cells from peripheral blood mononuclear cells, taken in the first trimester of pregnancy. CDR3 residues: CASSLIDKNTEAFF. CDR3 DNA sequence: TGTGCCAGCAGCCTTATAGACAAGAACACTGAAGCTTTCTTT.